The 8 T cell receptor beta chains listed next were all sequenced from one sample in a study of shared clonotypes between healthy human individuals. Measured with immunoSEQ multiplex PCR; TCRdb has only the in-frame clones, and not every one. The sample records about 2.2 million clones, around 95% being singletons. CD45RO negativity and positive selection for CCR7 defined naive CD8 cells, a population that excluded terminally differentiated effector memory CD45RA+ cells. Sequencing was carried out using naive CD8+ T cells from PBMCs. The origin of the receptors is a man between 18 and 35 years old in good health. Some clones in this sample may be carry-over from other donors' samples.

This clone showed up just once. The genes are TRBV5-4 and TRBJ2-4; 7 bases fit TRBD1. CDR1 SGHNT and CDR2 YYREEE come from the germline V gene (reference sequence). J lost 7 bases, V lost 5 bases, and 15 bases had no gene match. This CDR3 spans 16 amino acids. The CDR3 sequence is CASSLRQGRFGNIQYF. Written as DNA, the CDR3 is TGTGCCAGCAGTCTTAGACAGGGACGGTTCGGGAACATTCAGTACTTC. The variable domain in full, completed from reference TRBV5-4 and TRBJ2-4, reads ETGVTQSPTHLIKTRGQQVTLRCSSQSGHNTVSWYQQALGQGPQFIFQYYREEENGRGNFPPRFSGLQFPNYSSELNVNALELDDSALYLCASSLRQGRFGNIQYFGAGTRLSVL.

This chain connects TRBV19 to TRBJ2-2; TRBD1 is a possible D gene (6 bases). The V end lost 5 bases, the J end lost 8 bases, and 12 bases lay between the germline ends. Germline CDR1 and CDR2: LNHDA and SQIVND (reference sequence). CDR3 size: 13 residues. For the CDR3, the DNA is TGTGCCAGTAGTTCGGGACACGGTGGGGAGCTGTTTTTT. It yields the protein CASSSGHGGELFF.

The rearrangement links TRBV19 to TRBJ1-1; 8 bases line up with TRBD1. CDR1 is LNHDA, CDR2 SQIVND, per germline (reference sequence). This CDR3 contains 14 residues. J gave up 4 bases and V 5 bases, and 6 bases lay outside the gene matches. CDR3 loop: CASSFITGGTEAFF. The CDR3 coding sequence is TGTGCCAGTAGTTTTATCACAGGGGGCACTGAAGCTTTCTTT.

This chain links TRBV28 with TRBJ1-3, with D tentatively TRBD1 (6 bases). Germline assignment: CDR1 MDHEN and CDR2 SYDVKM. The V end lost 6 bases, the J end lost 4 bases, and 16 bases lay between the germline ends. This CDR3 spans 15 amino acids. In nucleotides, the CDR3 is TGTGCCAGCAGCTTCTGGACAGAAATCGGAAACACCATATATTTT. Translating it yields CASSFWTEIGNTIYF.

The gene calls are TRBV19 and TRBJ2-7; D gene uncertain. Germline V gene lookup returns CDR1 LNHDA and CDR2 SQIVND (reference sequence). The CDR3 has 13 amino acids. The V end lost 3 bases, the J end lost 3 bases, and 9 bases lay between the germline ends. CDR3 DNA: TGTGCCAGTAGTATTTACGACGGCTACGAGCAGTACTTC. This translates into CASSIYDGYEQYF.

The chain combines TRBV15 with TRBJ2-7; 11 bases are a match to TRBD1. Trimming cost V 0 bases and J 7 bases; bases outside gene matches: 11. Germline V gives CDR1 LNHNV, CDR2 YYDKDF (reference sequence). The CDR3 extends over 17 amino acids. The CDR3, as DNA: TGTGCCACCAGCAGAGATACTGGAGGACAGGGGGCGGGAGAGCAGTACTTC. Its protein is CATSRDTGGQGAGEQYF.

The chain employs TRBV13 and TRBJ1-4; D might be TRBD1 (5 bases). The V end was cut by 5 bases, the J end by 4 bases, with 14 bases between. The CDR3 contains 15 residues. Germline V gene sequence: CDR1 PRHDT, CDR2 FYEKMQ (reference sequence). The CDR3 bases are TGTGCCAGCAGCATTCGGGACGGACTTAATGAAAAACTGTTTTTT. The encoded protein is CASSIRDGLNEKLFF.

The V and J genes are TRBV6-1 and TRBJ2-7; maybe TRBD2 (5 bases). V was clipped by 3 bases and J by 0 bases, with 12 bases between them. Germline lookup yields CDR1 MNHNS and CDR2 SASEGT. The CDR3 extends over 15 amino acids. The CDR3 DNA reads as TGTGCCAGCAGTGACGGACTGGCTAGCTCCTACGAGCAGTACTTC. It translates to CASSDGLASSYEQYF.